The rows below give T cell receptor beta chains drawn from one sample of a study of T cell responses to AZD1222 COVID-19 vaccine. Data came from immunoSEQ multiplex PCR; TCRdb stores just in-frame clones and leaves some out. The repertoire consists of more than 95,000 clones, with around 89% occurring once and the leading ten covering approximately 7.1%. The sequences come from peripheral blood, collected 28 days after the second AZD1222 dose. These receptors were taken from an adult who received the AZD1222 COVID-19 vaccine. Each CDR3 is given with its conserved first and last residue. Each record gives: clone size, V gene, J gene, D gene, CDR3 DNA, CDR3 protein. A D gene is named only where the DNA matches it firmly. A clone size is listed for some rows: how often the clone was seen (once, few, many), or a class if it is expanded.

>-|TRBV24-1|TRBJ1-2|-
TGTGCCACCAGTGACCCTGGGCTCGACTATGGCTACACCTTC
CATSDPGLDYGYTF
>-|TRBV6-2/TRBV6-3|TRBJ2-7|-
TGTGCCAGCAGTTTTAGCTACGAGCAGTACTTC
CASSFSYEQYF
>-|TRBV5-1|TRBJ1-4|-
TGCGCCAGCAGCTTAACAGGTGCCTATGAAAAACTGTTTTTT
CASSLTGAYEKLFF
>-|TRBV19|TRBJ2-1|-
TGTGCCAGTAGTATAGACCTGGAATCCCTTGGGTGGTCGCGGGACTCCTACAATGAGCAGTTCTTC
CASSIDLESLGWSRDSYNEQFF
>few|TRBV29-1|TRBJ2-5|-
TGCAGCGTTGGGGAGACCCAGTACTTC
CSVGETQYF
>-|TRBV4-3|TRBJ2-2|-
TGCGCCAGCAGCCCAGGATCCGCGAACACCGGGGAGCTGTTTTTT
CASSPGSANTGELFF
>-|TRBV19|TRBJ1-5|-
TGTGCCAGTAGTATTGTGTATGGCAATCAGCCCCAGCATTTT
CASSIVYGNQPQHF
>-|TRBV9|TRBJ1-1|-
TGTGCCAGCAGCCCCCGACAGAACACTGAAGCTTTCTTT
CASSPRQNTEAFF
>-|TRBV5-1|TRBJ2-5|TRBD2
TGCGCCAGCAGCACCCTCGGACTAGCGGGAGTACGAGAGACCCAGTACTTC
CASSTLGLAGVRETQYF
>-|TRBV7-2|TRBJ2-7|-
TGTGCCAGCAGCTTCGTCCGCTCCTACGAGCAGTACTTC
CASSFVRSYEQYF
>-|TRBV4-2|TRBJ1-2|-
TGTGCCAGCAGCCCCGGGACTCTATCTAACTATGGCTACACCTTC
CASSPGTLSNYGYTF
>-|TRBV6-1|TRBJ1-2|TRBD1
TGTGCCAGCAGTGAAGCGAACCGAATCGGGACAGGGACTAACTATGGCTACACCTTC
CASSEANRIGTGTNYGYTF
>-|TRBV7-9|TRBJ2-4|TRBD2
TGTGCCAGCAGCTCTCGACTAGCGACTGGGGGAAACATTCAGTACTTC
CASSSRLATGGNIQYF
>-|TRBV7-6|TRBJ2-1|-
TGTGCCAGCACCCGTCTCCGGGAAGGCTCCTACAATGAGCAGTTCTTC
CASTRLREGSYNEQFF
>-|TRBV19|TRBJ1-2|-
TGTGCCAGTAGTATAGACGTAGGGTTGAATAACTATGGCTACACCTTC
CASSIDVGLNNYGYTF
>-|TRBV5-1|TRBJ2-1|TRBD2
TGCGCCAGCAGCTTGGGGGGTAGCGGGAGTATCGATGAGCAGTTCTTC
CASSLGGSGSIDEQFF
>-|TRBV4-3|TRBJ2-7|TRBD2
TGCGCCAGCAGCCATCAGCGGGAGGGCCTCTACGAGCAGTACTTC
CASSHQREGLYEQYF
>-|TRBV27|TRBJ2-1|-
TGTGCCAGCAGTCTAGCGCTCAACAATGAGCAGTTCTTC
CASSLALNNEQFF
>-|TRBV9|TRBJ2-1|TRBD2
TGTGCCAGCAGCGTAGAGCCGGGGGGGTCCTACAATGAGCAGTTCTTC
CASSVEPGGSYNEQFF
>-|TRBV2|TRBJ2-5|TRBD2
TGTGCCAACAGCCCTAGGACTAGACTCCAAGAGACCCAGTACTTC
CANSPRTRLQETQYF
>-|TRBV19|TRBJ1-6|-
TGTGCCGGTCGTGGGAGCTCCTATAATTCACCCCTCCACTTT
CAGRGSSYNSPLHF
>-|TRBV30|TRBJ2-2|TRBD2
TGTGCCTGGAGTGTAGGTAGCGGGAGGGCCGGGGAGCTGTTTTTT
CAWSVGSGRAGELFF
>-|TRBV4-1|TRBJ1-2|-
TGCGCCAGCAGCCACCTCGCCAGGGCCGACTATGGCTACACCTTC
CASSHLARADYGYTF
>-|TRBV7-9|TRBJ1-6|TRBD1
TGTGCCAGCAGCTCCGACAGGGGCTATAATTCACCCCTCCACTTT
CASSSDRGYNSPLHF
>-|TRBV2|TRBJ2-7|-
TGTGCCAGCAGTGCTGACAGTCTGGGCTCCTACGAGCAGTACTTC
CASSADSLGSYEQYF
>-|TRBV7-2|TRBJ2-5|-
TGTGCCAGCAGTCCAATGCGGAGCCAAGAGACCCAGTACTTC
CASSPMRSQETQYF
>-|TRBV7-9|TRBJ1-4|-
TGTGCCAGCAGGCCCGGGGGGCTCCATTCAACTAATGAAAAACTGTTTTTT
CASRPGGLHSTNEKLFF
>-|TRBV7-9|TRBJ2-2|TRBD2
TGTGCCAGCAGCCAGGGACTAGCGGGAGCGAACACCGGGGAGCTGTTTTTT
CASSQGLAGANTGELFF
>few|TRBV28|TRBJ2-7|TRBD1
TGTGCCAGCAGTTTCCCGGGACAGGGGGTAATTGAGCAGTACTTC
CASSFPGQGVIEQYF
>few|TRBV19|TRBJ1-2|-
TGTGCCAGTAGTATAGTGGGGAGGGGAGGAGGCTACACCTTC
CASSIVGRGGGYTF
>-|TRBV27|TRBJ1-1|-
TGTGCCAGCAGTTTACCTTTCTTT
CASSLPFF
>-|TRBV6-2/TRBV6-3|TRBJ1-3|-
TGTGCCAGCAGCCGAACTTCAGGGCGCGCCTCTGGAAACACCATATATTTT
CASSRTSGRASGNTIYF
>-|TRBV6-2/TRBV6-3|TRBJ2-1|TRBD2
TGTGCCAGCAGTTCCTCTCTAGCGGGAGTTAGGTCCTACAATGAGCAGTTCTTC
CASSSSLAGVRSYNEQFF
>-|TRBV7-2|TRBJ1-2|-
TGTGCCAGCAGCCCTCAGGGCGGGCCCTTCGGGGGCTACACCTTC
CASSPQGGPFGGYTF
>once|TRBV19|TRBJ1-4|-
TGTGCCAGTAGCCTCCAGGGAGGTTATGAAAAACTGTTTTTT
CASSLQGGYEKLFF
>-|TRBV30|TRBJ2-7|-
TGTGCCTGGGAGGCGCTAGGCGACTACGAGCAGTACTTC
CAWEALGDYEQYF
>-|TRBV5-6|TRBJ1-5|TRBD1
TGTGCCAATTTCCGAGGGGGCCTCAATCAGCCCCAGCATTTT
CANFRGGLNQPQHF
>-|TRBV21-1|TRBJ2-3|-
TGTGCCAGCAGCAAATCGGGGGAACATTGGGTAGATACGCAGTATTTT
CASSKSGEHWVDTQYF
>-|TRBV5-1|TRBJ2-5|-
TGCGCCAGCAGCTTGGGGGGACCTGAGACCCAGTACTTC
CASSLGGPETQYF
>-|TRBV3-1/TRBV3-2|TRBJ1-2|-
TGTGCCAGCAGCTCATCCTCGAGGGGTTATTCTGGCTACACCTTC
CASSSSSRGYSGYTF
>-|TRBV24-1|TRBJ2-1|TRBD2
TGTGCCACCTACCCTCTAGCGGGGGAACATGAGCAGTTCTTC
CATYPLAGEHEQFF
>-|TRBV11-3|TRBJ2-7|-
TGTGCCAGCAGCTTTTACAGGGGGGGAACCTACGAGCAGTACTTC
CASSFYRGGTYEQYF
>-|TRBV5-1|TRBJ1-1|-
TGCGCCAGTAGACAGGACCCGTACGCGGACACTGAAGCTTTCTTT
CASRQDPYADTEAFF
>-|TRBV18|TRBJ1-4|-
TGTGCCAGCTCACCGGGGCTTAAGGAAAAACTGTTTTTT
CASSPGLKEKLFF
>-|TRBV15|TRBJ2-5|-
TGTGCCACCAGCAGAGGTGCGGGGAGGGAGACCCAGTACTTC
CATSRGAGRETQYF
>-|TRBV27|TRBJ2-3|-
TGTGCCAGCAGTTTATCCTTCACAGATACGCAGTATTTT
CASSLSFTDTQYF
>-|TRBV2|TRBJ2-7|TRBD1
TGTGCCAGCAGTCCGGACAGGGGAGGAAACGAGCAGTACTTC
CASSPDRGGNEQYF
>-|TRBV20-1|TRBJ1-2|TRBD1
TGCAGTGCTAGTCCCAGGACAGGTGGGGACTATGGCTACACCTTC
CSASPRTGGDYGYTF
>-|TRBV12-3/TRBV12-4|TRBJ1-1|-
TGTGCCAGCAGTTTGTCGGGGGCCACTGAAGCTTTCTTT
CASSLSGATEAFF
>-|TRBV5-1|TRBJ2-7|-
TGCGCCAGCAGCTTGGGGACATTCTACGAGCAGTACTTC
CASSLGTFYEQYF
>-|TRBV5-1|TRBJ1-1|TRBD1
TGCGCCAGCAGCTCAGGACAGGGGCCCATGAACACTGAAGCTTTCTTT
CASSSGQGPMNTEAFF
>once|TRBV5-8|TRBJ1-5|-
TGTGCCAGCAGCTTGGCCCGGGTTCAGCCCCAGCATTTT
CASSLARVQPQHF